A single sample gave rise to the 26 T cell receptor beta chains below, sequenced in a study of T cell responses to AZD1222 COVID-19 vaccine. Profiled with immunoSEQ multiplex PCR; TCRdb holds only in-frame clones, not every one. The sample yields tens of thousands of clones, more than 90% seen once. The sequencing used peripheral blood, collected 28 days after the second AZD1222 dose. Receptor source: an adult who received the AZD1222 COVID-19 vaccine.

The V gene is TRBV28, the J gene TRBJ2-1; 8 bases are shared with TRBD2. The germline gives CDR1 MDHEN, CDR2 SYDVKM. The CDR3 consists of 15 residues. J gave up 3 bases and V 6 bases, and 7 bases lay outside the gene matches. CDR3 DNA sequence: TGTGCCAGCAGCCCGGGACTAGAGGGCTACAATGAGCAGTTCTTC. Translation gives CASSPGLEGYNEQFF.

The rearrangement joins TRBV2 to TRBJ1-4, with D possibly matching TRBD1 (6 bases). The CDR3 extends over 14 amino acids. The germline V and J ends were trimmed by 4 bases and 4 bases, with 10 bases remaining between them. Per germline, CDR1 SNHLY and CDR2 FYNNEI. The CDR3 protein is CASSVKGGNEKLFF. DNA for the CDR3: TGTGCCAGCAGTGTGAAGGGGGGTAATGAAAAACTGTTTTTT.

V usage is TRBV27 and J usage is TRBJ1-6, with 7 bases aligning to TRBD1. The CDR3 is 15 amino acids. The V segment lost 5 bases and the J segment 7 bases; nucleotides outside the gene matches: 8. Germline-derived CDR1 and CDR2 are MNHEY and SMNVEV (reference sequence). The CDR3 sequence is CASSTDRAGNSPLHF. In DNA, the CDR3 is TGTGCCAGCAGTACTGACAGGGCCGGAAATTCACCCCTCCACTTT.

V gene TRBV6-1 combines with J gene TRBJ1-2; D not certain. The CDR3 runs 17 residues. CDR1 and CDR2 from the germline V gene are MNHNS and SASEGT. Between the trimmed V and J ends, which lost 0 bases and 4 bases, there was a span of 18 bases. CDR3 protein: CASSEAGNRLRIYGYTF. CDR3 DNA sequence: TGTGCCAGCAGTGAAGCGGGGAACAGACTGAGGATCTATGGCTACACCTTC.

The chain employs TRBV5-5 and TRBJ1-6; 10 nucleotides align to TRBD1. The V segment lost 1 base and the J segment 10 bases; nucleotides outside the gene matches: 8. The CDR3 is 16 amino acids. Germline V gives CDR1 SGHKS, CDR2 YYEKEE (reference sequence). The CDR3 DNA reads TGTGCCAGCAGCTTGTCCCCCGGGACAGGGGTCTCACCCCTCCACTTT. Amino acids: CASSLSPGTGVSPLHF.

J is TRBJ1-1 and V is TRBV7-2, with unresolved D. Trimming cost V 1 base and J 1 base, with 13 bases left between them. The germline V gene has CDR1 SGHTA and CDR2 FQGNSA. CDR3 length equals 16 residues. The CDR3 loop reads CASSLEAIAGNTEAFF. The CDR3 nucleotides read TGTGCCAGCAGCTTAGAGGCCATAGCAGGGAACACTGAAGCTTTCTTT. The variable domain in full, completed from reference TRBV7-2 and TRBJ1-1, reads GAGVSQSPSNKVTEKGKDVELRCDPISGHTALYWYRQSLGQGLEFLIYFQGNSAPDKSGLPSDRFSAERTGGSVSTLTIQRTQQEDSAVYLCASSLEAIAGNTEAFFGQGTRLTVV.

The chain employs TRBV5-1 and TRBJ2-3; D assignment may be TRBD1 or TRBD2 (5 bases each). The germline gives CDR1 SGHRS, CDR2 YFSETQ. The CDR3 runs 15 residues. V gave up 2 bases and J gave up 1 base, with 11 bases separating them. Written as DNA, the CDR3 is TGCGCCAGCAGCTTCGTCCAGGGAGGCACAGATACGCAGTATTTT. As protein: CASSFVQGGTDTQYF.

This clone was seen only a few times. A junction boundary mismatches the germline segment, possibly from a read error. The chain is built from TRBV3-1 (or the pseudogene TRBV3-2) and TRBJ2-7; tentative D call: TRBD1 (5 bases). CDR1 LGHDT and CDR2 YNNKEL come from the germline V gene (reference sequence). This CDR3 comprises 12 residues. The CDR3 reads CASSQGYRIRDF. In nucleotides, the CDR3 is TGTGCCAGCAGCCAAGGCTACAGGATAAGGGACTTC.

This chain uses TRBV2 with TRBJ2-2, with 12 bases lining up with TRBD2. Germline V gene lookup returns CDR1 SNHLY and CDR2 FYNNEI. This CDR3 has 14 amino acids. The V and J ends lost 6 bases and 5 bases, in that order; junction bases with no gene match: 1. Here the CDR3 reads CASRLAGGTGELFF. Written as DNA, the CDR3 is TGTGCCAGCAGACTAGCGGGAGGTACCGGGGAGCTGTTTTTT.

V usage is TRBV2 and J usage is TRBJ2-7; tentative D call: TRBD2 (5 bases). This CDR3 has 17 amino acids. Trimming stripped 8 bases from V and 0 bases from J, with 23 bases between. Germline V gives CDR1 SNHLY, CDR2 FYNNEI. The CDR3 spells CASVHRGWTESSYEQYF. CDR3 DNA sequence: TGTGCCAGCGTTCACCGGGGTTGGACGGAAAGCTCCTACGAGCAGTACTTC.

The chain recombines TRBV19 with TRBJ2-3; D possibly corresponds to TRBD2 (5 bases). V gave up 5 bases and J gave up 1 base, with 16 bases separating them. CDR1 LNHDA and CDR2 SQIVND come from the germline V gene (reference sequence). CDR3 length equals 16 residues. The CDR3 sequence: CASSLPRVEGTDTQYF. CDR3 in DNA: TGTGCCAGTAGTCTACCGCGGGTGGAGGGCACAGATACGCAGTATTTT.

The V call is TRBV19, the J call TRBJ1-3; possibly TRBD1 for D (5 bases). Germline V lookup: CDR1 LNHDA, CDR2 SQIVND (reference sequence). V lost 3 bases, J lost 0 bases, and 12 bases lay in between. This CDR3 is built from 16 residues. The DNA of the CDR3 is TGTGCCAGTAGTATCTTCTTGGGGCTCTCTGGAAACACCATATATTTT. Translated, it gives CASSIFLGLSGNTIYF.

The sample holds one count of this clone. V gene TRBV11-3 combines with J gene TRBJ1-2; 11 nucleotides match TRBD1. The trim removed 3 bases at V and 4 bases at J, leaving 10 bases unmatched. Germline V gene sequence: CDR1 SGHNT, CDR2 YENEEA. The CDR3 consists of 17 residues. The CDR3 spells CASSFSNGTGGVYGYTF. For the CDR3, the DNA is TGTGCCAGCAGCTTTAGCAACGGGACAGGGGGTGTCTATGGCTACACCTTC.

The gene calls are TRBV19 and TRBJ2-7; TRBD2 matches 8 bases. Trimming cost V 8 bases and J 4 bases; bases outside gene matches: 7. The V gene's germline CDR1 is LNHDA and CDR2 SQIVND (reference sequence). This CDR3 has 13 amino acids. The CDR3 loop is CASQAGGGYEQYF. DNA of the CDR3: TGTGCCAGTCAGGCGGGAGGAGGTTACGAGCAGTACTTC.

This rearrangement joins TRBV3-1 (or the pseudogene TRBV3-2) to TRBJ2-1; no clear D. Germline V gene lookup returns CDR1 LGHDT and CDR2 YNNKEL (reference sequence). Trimming removed 2 bases at V and 2 bases at J, with 7 bases between. The CDR3 consists of 14 residues. The CDR3 bases are TGTGCCAGCAGCCAAAGGGATACCTACAATGAGCAGTTCTTC. Protein sequence: CASSQRDTYNEQFF.

The rearrangement uses TRBV15 and TRBJ1-1; no clear D gene. The CDR3 loop spans 14 amino acids. Trimming removed 1 base at V and 0 bases at J, with 6 bases between. Germline V gives CDR1 LNHNV, CDR2 YYDKDF (reference sequence). CDR3 sequence reads: CATSRGALNTEAFF. CDR3 DNA sequence: TGTGCCACCAGCAGAGGGGCGCTGAACACTGAAGCTTTCTTT.

This chain links TRBV6-4 with TRBJ2-2; D not certain. CDR1 and CDR2 from the germline V gene are MRHNA and SNTAGT. V was pared by 5 bases and J by 1 base, with 11 bases between. This CDR3 is 15 amino acids long. The CDR3 protein is CASSKEVGNTGELFF. The DNA of the CDR3 is TGTGCCAGCAGTAAAGAGGTCGGGAACACCGGGGAGCTGTTTTTT.

This chain joins TRBV19 and TRBJ2-3, with D uncertain. This CDR3 contains 13 residues. CDR1 is LNHDA, CDR2 SQIVND, per germline (reference sequence). V was cut by 10 bases and J by 2 bases, with 13 bases left in between. The CDR3 sequence: CATVKTDTDTQYF. CDR3 sequence (DNA): TGTGCCACCGTTAAGACTGACACAGATACGCAGTATTTT. The full variable domain, completed using reference TRBV19 and TRBJ2-3, is DGGITQSPKYLFRKEGQNVTLSCEQNLNHDAMYWYRQDPGQGLRLIYYSQIVNDFQKGDIAEGYSVSREKKESFPLTVTSAQKNPTAFYLCATVKTDTDTQYFGPGTRLTVL.

About this clone itself: The sample contains more than one DNA sequence encoding this CDR3. This rearrangement joins TRBV6-5 to TRBJ1-3; the D is unclear. Germline-derived CDR1 and CDR2 are MNHEY and SVGAGI. V shed 2 bases and J shed 0 bases, with 11 bases lying between them. The CDR3 covers 16 residues. CDR3 region: CASSYGDGSSGNTIYF. The CDR3 nucleotides read TGTGCCAGCAGTTACGGAGACGGAAGCTCTGGAAACACCATATATTTT.

The V and J genes are TRBV7-8 and TRBJ2-7; D is unclear. CDR3 length: 15 residues. Trimming took off 2 bases at V and 0 bases at J, with 11 bases between the two ends. CDR1 is SGHVS, CDR2 FQNEAQ, per germline. In nucleotides, the CDR3 is TGTGCCAGCAGCTTACGGCAGGTAACCTCCTACGAGCAGTACTTC. It is translated as CASSLRQVTSYEQYF.

The chain couples TRBV5-4 to TRBJ2-1; D unclear. With 4 bases removed from V and 4 bases from J, the gap between germline ends came to 24 bases. Germline V gene sequence: CDR1 SGHNT, CDR2 YYREEE (reference sequence). CDR3 length equals 18 residues. The CDR3 bases are TGTGCCAGCAGCCGAACATTCGCGGAGATAGCTTCGTACAATGAGCAGTTCTTC. This sequence encodes CASSRTFAEIASYNEQFF.

The CDR3 reads CSAPNREKLFF. Written as DNA, the CDR3 is TGCAGTGCCCCAAACCGTGAAAAACTGTTTTTT. The rearrangement links TRBV20-1 to TRBJ1-4; no definite D call. CDR1 DFQATT and CDR2 SNEGSKA come from the germline V gene (reference sequence). V gave up 6 bases and J gave up 7 bases, with 9 bases separating them. The CDR3 runs 11 residues.

The chain employs TRBV19 and TRBJ2-2, with 8 bases that match TRBD2. Germline CDR1 reads LNHDA; CDR2 reads SQIVND (reference sequence). V lost 0 bases and J lost 4; bases outside the gene matches: 4. The CDR3 consists of 16 residues. The DNA for the CDR3 is TGTGCCAGTAGTATAGAAAGCGGGAGCTTCACCGGGGAGCTGTTTTTT. This codes for CASSIESGSFTGELFF.

V and J are TRBV19 and TRBJ2-2; D is unresolved. In germline, CDR1 is LNHDA, CDR2 SQIVND (reference sequence). The CDR3 loop spans 14 amino acids. V lost 7 bases to trimming and J lost 3 bases, with 12 bases between them. As DNA, the CDR3 is TGTGCCAGTAATCCCTCTACCTACACCGGGGAGCTGTTTTTT. This sequence encodes CASNPSTYTGELFF.

The chain recombines TRBV3-1 (or the pseudogene TRBV3-2) with TRBJ2-7; 7 bases agree with TRBD1. V shed 1 base and J 3 bases; nucleotides not matched to a gene: 9. Germline assignment: CDR1 LGHDT and CDR2 YNNKEL (reference sequence). This CDR3 has 16 amino acids. The CDR3 DNA sequence: TGTGCCAGCAGCCAAGGCGACAGGGTTCGGGGCTACGAGCAGTACTTC. Amino acid sequence: CASSQGDRVRGYEQYF.

The rearrangement uses TRBV11-2 and TRBJ1-5; TRBD1 agrees at 8 bases. The CDR3 has 17 amino acids. Trimming cost V 4 bases and J 3 bases; bases outside gene matches: 11. Germline CDR1 SGHAT, CDR2 FQNNGV. The CDR3 reads CASSSGGLLTHNQPQHF. The CDR3 region has the DNA TGTGCCAGCAGCTCAGGGGGCCTACTGACACACAATCAGCCCCAGCATTTT.